The source of this TCR beta chain is a study of T cell clonality in common variable immunodeficiency. This clone was seen many times. Its antigen is unidentified. The read falls 3 residues short of the CDR3 end, and the missing part is taken from the germline J gene. Sequencing input was equivalent genomic DNA from CVID and controls. Some clones are missing from TCRdb's copy, which holds only in-frame ones; the method was immunoSEQ multiplex PCR. The sample is made up of more than 45,000 clones, none counted only once. Study-level points and caveats: Fewer deletions and N-nucleotide insertions were reportedly seen in common variable immunodeficiency TCR beta sequences. Links between repertoire features and CVID complications were heterogeneity-limited.

Germline V CDR1 and CDR2: SQVTM, ANQGSEA. This CDR3 region has 16 residues. The ends lost 6 bases at V and 3 bases at J; junction bases unmatched: 8. This receptor was taken from a person aged 18 to 69 in good health. Sequencing was carried out using peripheral blood mononuclear cells. The J gene is TRBJ2-5, the V gene TRBV29-1; the match to TRBD2 covers 15 bases. The sequenced CDR3 bases are TGCAGCGTACAAGGGACTAGCGGGGGGCCAGAAGAGACC. Its protein product is CSVQGTSGGPEET. The whole CDR3 protein reads CSVQGTSGGPEETQYF.